Below are 22 T cell receptor beta chains sequenced from a single sample in a study of cytomegalovirus exposure and HLA in healthy donors. The table came from immunoSEQ multiplex PCR; TCRdb's copy has only in-frame clones and leaves some out. The repertoire holds roughly 260,000 clones, with nearly 90% as singletons. What was sequenced was PBMCs. All receptors derive from a young woman in good health and CMV-seronegative.

The genes are TRBV6-1 and TRBJ2-3; 9 bases match TRBD1. The CDR3 sequence is 15 residues long. Germline V gene sequence: CDR1 MNHNS, CDR2 SASEGT. Trimming took 5 bases from V and 3 from J; bases not matched to a gene: 6. CDR3 in amino acids: CASSKQGARTDTQYF. Here the CDR3 DNA reads TGTGCCAGCAGTAAACAGGGGGCGCGGACAGATACGCAGTATTTT.

This clone was picked up a small number of times. This rearrangement joins TRBV9 to TRBJ2-2, with 9 bases fitting TRBD1. J gave up 6 bases and V 4 bases, and 4 bases lay outside the gene matches. The CDR3 length is 14 residues. Germline V gene data show CDR1 as SGDLS and CDR2 as YYNGEE. The CDR3 sequence: CASSLWTGAGELFF. CDR3 DNA sequence: TGTGCCAGCAGCTTATGGACAGGGGCCGGGGAGCTGTTTTTT.

V gene TRBV4-1 combines with J gene TRBJ1-5; tentatively, D is TRBD1 (5 bases). V was shortened by 3 bases and J by 0 bases, with 12 bases between the two germline ends. The CDR3 covers 16 residues. Germline V gene sequence: CDR1 MGHRA, CDR2 YSYEKL. In DNA, the CDR3 is TGCGCCAGCAGCCAGGGGGGTGGTTTTAGCAATCAGCCCCAGCATTTT. Its protein product is CASSQGGGFSNQPQHF.

This chain links TRBV28 with TRBJ2-2; 16 bases align to TRBD2. CDR1 MDHEN and CDR2 SYDVKM come from the germline V gene. CDR3 length equals 17 residues. After removal of 5 bases from V and 7 bases from J, the junction contained 7 bases not matched to a gene. CDR3 nucleotides: TGTGCCAGCAGTCACGGGACTAGCGGGGGGGCCATCGGGGAGCTGTTTTTT. This encodes CASSHGTSGGAIGELFF.

This sequence joins TRBV7-2 and TRBJ1-1; 7 bases are shared with TRBD1. The junction had 6 bases not matched to a gene; V was cut back by 1 base and J by 4 bases. The CDR3 sequence is 15 residues long. Looked up from germline, CDR1 is SGHTA and CDR2 is FQGNSA. CDR3 loop: CASSLDYQGGTEAFF. The CDR3 nucleotides are TGTGCCAGCAGCTTAGACTATCAGGGGGGCACTGAAGCTTTCTTT.

This chain uses TRBV10-3 with TRBJ2-3; TRBD2 aligns across 9 bases. J was trimmed by 3 bases and V by 7 bases; bases with no gene match: 5. Germline lookup yields CDR1 ENHRY and CDR2 SYGVKD. The CDR3 consists of 14 residues. CDR3 bases: TGTGCCATCAACCCTAGCGGGGCAACAGATACGCAGTATTTT. The encoded protein is CAINPSGATDTQYF.

The rearrangement links TRBV28 to TRBJ2-1, with TRBD2 as a possible D gene (5 bases). Trimming shortened V by 4 bases and J by 7 bases, and 14 bases separated the two germline ends. CDR3 length: 14 residues. Germline V gene lookup returns CDR1 MDHEN and CDR2 SYDVKM. CDR3 bases: TGTGCCAGCAGTTCAACCCGACGGGGTAATGAGCAGTTCTTC. Protein sequence: CASSSTRRGNEQFF.

The chain carries TRBV5-1 and TRBJ2-1; D is perhaps TRBD1 (6 bases). V lost 0 bases and J 2 bases, leaving 9 bases between the germline ends. Germline CDR1 is SGHRS and CDR2 is YFSETQ. The CDR3 extends over 15 amino acids. The CDR3 sequence: CASSLVDRAYNEQFF. In nucleotides, the CDR3 is TGCGCCAGCAGCTTGGTGGACAGAGCCTACAATGAGCAGTTCTTC.

V is TRBV30 and J is TRBJ2-7; 9 bases map to TRBD1. The CDR3 extends over 19 amino acids. Unmatched junction bases numbered 20, after V lost 5 bases and J lost 0 bases. The germline CDR1 and CDR2 sequences are GTSNPN and SVGIG (reference sequence). Here the CDR3 DNA reads TGTGCCTGGCGACCAGGGACCGGGACAGGGATGATTAGCTCCTACGAGCAGTACTTC. This sequence encodes CAWRPGTGTGMISSYEQYF.

The chain employs TRBV30 and TRBJ1-3, with TRBD1 matching 8 bases. Germline values: CDR1 GTSNPN, CDR2 SVGIG (reference sequence). After removal of 7 bases from V and 0 bases from J, the junction contained 14 bases not matched to a gene. This CDR3 is built from 17 residues. The CDR3 is CAYRTGRTPSSGNTIYF. The CDR3 DNA is TGTGCCTATCGGACAGGGAGGACCCCGAGCTCTGGAAACACCATATATTTT.

The V and J genes are TRBV2 and TRBJ1-1; D gene unclear. V was cut by 7 bases and J by 1 base, with 7 bases left in between. CDR1 and CDR2 (germline): SNHLY, FYNNEI. The CDR3 consists of 12 residues. The chain's CDR3 is CASIAENTEAFF. The DNA of the CDR3 is TGTGCCAGCATAGCCGAGAACACTGAAGCTTTCTTT.

The chain employs TRBV30 and TRBJ2-3; TRBD2 matches at 7 bases. The CDR3 runs 15 residues. V gave up 3 bases and J gave up 0 bases; unmatched junction bases: 6. Germline CDR1 reads GTSNPN; CDR2 reads SVGIG (reference sequence). CDR3 region: CAWSGSGGSTDTQYF. DNA for the CDR3: TGTGCCTGGAGCGGCTCCGGGGGGAGCACAGATACGCAGTATTTT.

The chain recombines TRBV2 with TRBJ2-6, with D tentatively TRBD2 (5 bases). Germline V gene sequence: CDR1 SNHLY, CDR2 FYNNEI. V dropped 6 bases and J dropped 1 base, with 13 bases sitting between them. There are 16 residues in the CDR3. The CDR3, as DNA: TGTGCCAGCAGATCCCACACGGGGTCTGGGGCCAACGTCCTGACTTTC. Translated: CASRSHTGSGANVLTF.

The genes are TRBV5-1 and TRBJ1-1; no firm D call. The CDR3 has 14 residues. The ends were cut back, 1 base at V and 0 bases at J, with 7 bases in the middle. Germline V gives CDR1 SGHRS, CDR2 YFSETQ. CDR3 DNA sequence: TGCGCCAGCAGCTTGAATACGGTGAACACTGAAGCTTTCTTT. Its translation: CASSLNTVNTEAFF.

This chain uses TRBV7-9 with TRBJ1-2, with 12 bases fitting TRBD1. The CDR3 is 17 residues long. Germline CDR1 is SEHNR and CDR2 is FQNEAQ (reference sequence). Trimming took 0 bases from V and 3 from J; bases not matched to a gene: 5. The CDR3, as DNA: TGTGCCAGCAGCTTAGCGCTCGGGACAGGGGGCGACTATGGCTACACCTTC. Translated: CASSLALGTGGDYGYTF.

CDR3 nucleotides: TGTGCCAGCAGTTACTCGCGCACCGGGGAGCTGTTTTTT. Protein sequence: CASSYSRTGELFF. The chain is built from TRBV6-5 and TRBJ2-2, with D uncertain. CDR3 size: 13 residues. V was cut by 0 bases and J by 4 bases, with 3 bases left in between. The germline gives CDR1 MNHEY, CDR2 SVGAGI.

This rearrangement joins TRBV9 to TRBJ2-2; 8 bases are shared with TRBD2. This CDR3 is built from 15 residues. CDR1 is SGDLS and CDR2 is YYNGEE in the germline V gene. Trimming cost V 3 bases and J 6 bases; bases outside gene matches: 7. CDR3 residues: CASSDRGGTAGELFF. In DNA form, the CDR3 reads TGTGCCAGCAGCGACCGCGGGGGGACGGCCGGGGAGCTGTTTTTT.

J is TRBJ1-5 and V is TRBV5-3, with a possible D match to TRBD1 (6 bases). TRBV5-3 is filed as an ORF, its function uncertain. Trimming removed 2 bases from V and 9 bases from J, with 15 bases in between. The CDR3 totals 14 residues. CDR3: CARSLGPRGSPQHF. Here the CDR3 DNA reads TGTGCCAGAAGCTTAGGACCAAGGGGGTCGCCCCAGCATTTT.

CDR3 region: CASSLDLGSSYEQYV. The CDR3 nucleotides are TGTGCCAGCAGTCTGGACTTGGGGAGCTCCTACGAGCAGTACGTC. The genes are TRBV7-2 and TRBJ2-7, with D perhaps TRBD2 (5 bases). This CDR3 spans 15 amino acids. Trimming removed 6 bases at V and 0 bases at J, with 15 bases between. Germline V gene sequence: CDR1 SGHTA, CDR2 FQGNSA.

The V and J genes are TRBV9 and TRBJ1-3; no definite D call. The V end was cut by 0 bases, the J end by 2 bases, with 6 bases between. The CDR3 has 14 residues. The germline CDR1 and CDR2 sequences are SGDLS and YYNGEE. The CDR3 spells CASSVAGTGNTIYF. For the CDR3, the DNA is TGTGCCAGCAGCGTAGCGGGAACTGGAAACACCATATATTTT.

The chain employs TRBV4-1 and TRBJ2-7; TRBD1 aligns across 10 bases. V shed 2 bases and J 6 bases; nucleotides not matched to a gene: 7. The CDR3 extends over 15 amino acids. Germline loops: CDR1 MGHRA, CDR2 YSYEKL. The CDR3 spells CASSQPGQGKIEQYF. CDR3 nucleotide sequence: TGCGCCAGCAGCCAACCGGGACAGGGGAAAATCGAGCAGTACTTC.

This clone was observed once. The chain is built from TRBV6-5 and TRBJ1-1; D perhaps matches TRBD1 (6 bases). Germline V gives CDR1 MNHEY, CDR2 SVGAGI. CDR3 length equals 13 residues. V dropped 4 bases and J dropped 4 bases, with 10 bases sitting between them. The CDR3 loop is CASSFGTTTEAFF. CDR3 DNA sequence: TGTGCCAGCAGTTTCGGGACAACCACTGAAGCTTTCTTT.